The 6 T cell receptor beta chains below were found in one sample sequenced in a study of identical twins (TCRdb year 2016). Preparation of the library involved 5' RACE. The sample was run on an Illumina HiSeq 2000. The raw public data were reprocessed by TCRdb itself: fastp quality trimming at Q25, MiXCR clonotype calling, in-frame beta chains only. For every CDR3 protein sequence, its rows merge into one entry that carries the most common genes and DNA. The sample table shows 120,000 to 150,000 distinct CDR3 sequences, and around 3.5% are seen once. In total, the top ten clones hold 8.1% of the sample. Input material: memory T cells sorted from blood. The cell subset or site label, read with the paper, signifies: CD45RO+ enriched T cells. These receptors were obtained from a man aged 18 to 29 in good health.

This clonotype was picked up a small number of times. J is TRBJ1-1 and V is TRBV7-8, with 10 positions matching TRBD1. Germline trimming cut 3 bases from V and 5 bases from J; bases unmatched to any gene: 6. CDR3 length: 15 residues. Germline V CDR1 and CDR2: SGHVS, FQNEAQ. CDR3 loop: CASSFSLGQGTEAFF. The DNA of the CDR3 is TGTGCCAGCAGCTTCAGTCTGGGACAGGGGACTGAAGCTTTCTTT.

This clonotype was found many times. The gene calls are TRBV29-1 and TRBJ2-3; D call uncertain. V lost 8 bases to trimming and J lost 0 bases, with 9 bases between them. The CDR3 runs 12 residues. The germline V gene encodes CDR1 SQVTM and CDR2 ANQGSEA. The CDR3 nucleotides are TGCAGCTCGTCTCCCAGCACAGATACGCAGTATTTT. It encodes CSSSPSTDTQYF.

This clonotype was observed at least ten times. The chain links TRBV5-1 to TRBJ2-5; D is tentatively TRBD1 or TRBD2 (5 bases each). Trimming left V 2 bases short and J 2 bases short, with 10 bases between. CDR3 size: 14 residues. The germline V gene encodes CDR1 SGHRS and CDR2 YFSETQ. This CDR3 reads CASSFGTKQETQYF. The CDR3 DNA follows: TGCGCCAGCAGCTTTGGGACGAAACAAGAGACCCAGTACTTC.

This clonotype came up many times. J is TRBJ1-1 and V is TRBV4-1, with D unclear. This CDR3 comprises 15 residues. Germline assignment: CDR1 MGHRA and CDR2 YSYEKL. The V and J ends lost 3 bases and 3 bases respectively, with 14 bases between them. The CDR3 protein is CASSQAFSGHTEAFF. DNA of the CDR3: TGCGCCAGCAGCCAGGCCTTCTCTGGGCACACTGAAGCTTTCTTT.

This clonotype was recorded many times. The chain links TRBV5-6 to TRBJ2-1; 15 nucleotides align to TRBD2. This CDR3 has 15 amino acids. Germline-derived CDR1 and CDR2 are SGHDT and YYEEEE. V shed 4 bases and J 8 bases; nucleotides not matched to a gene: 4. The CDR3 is CASSRGLAGGYEQFF. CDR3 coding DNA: TGTGCCAGCAGCCGAGGACTAGCGGGAGGGTATGAGCAGTTCTTC.

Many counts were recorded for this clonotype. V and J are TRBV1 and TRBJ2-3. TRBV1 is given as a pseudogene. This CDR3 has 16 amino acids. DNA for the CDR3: TGCACCAGCAGCCAAGCTGCCCAAGTTCCGACAGATACGCAGTATTTT. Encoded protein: CTSSQAAQVPTDTQYF.